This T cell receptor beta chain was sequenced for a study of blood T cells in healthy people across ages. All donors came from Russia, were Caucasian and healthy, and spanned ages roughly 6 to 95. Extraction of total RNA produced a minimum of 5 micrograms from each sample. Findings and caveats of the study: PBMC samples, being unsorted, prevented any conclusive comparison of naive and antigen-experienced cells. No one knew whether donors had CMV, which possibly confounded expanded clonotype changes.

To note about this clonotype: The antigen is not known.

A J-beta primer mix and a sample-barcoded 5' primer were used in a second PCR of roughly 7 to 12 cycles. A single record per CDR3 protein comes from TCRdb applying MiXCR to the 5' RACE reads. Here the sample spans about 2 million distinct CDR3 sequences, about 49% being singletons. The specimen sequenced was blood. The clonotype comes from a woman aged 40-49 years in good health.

The CDR3 loop is CASSLASGEFEETQYF. The CDR3 DNA reads as TGTGCCAGCAGCTTGGCTAGCGGGGAATTTGAAGAGACCCAGTACTTC. The chain carries TRBV5-6 and TRBJ2-5; 9 bases match TRBD2. The CDR3 sequence is 16 residues long. CDR1 SGHDT and CDR2 YYEEEE come from the germline V gene. V dropped 0 bases and J dropped 3; count of bases not matched to a gene: 6.